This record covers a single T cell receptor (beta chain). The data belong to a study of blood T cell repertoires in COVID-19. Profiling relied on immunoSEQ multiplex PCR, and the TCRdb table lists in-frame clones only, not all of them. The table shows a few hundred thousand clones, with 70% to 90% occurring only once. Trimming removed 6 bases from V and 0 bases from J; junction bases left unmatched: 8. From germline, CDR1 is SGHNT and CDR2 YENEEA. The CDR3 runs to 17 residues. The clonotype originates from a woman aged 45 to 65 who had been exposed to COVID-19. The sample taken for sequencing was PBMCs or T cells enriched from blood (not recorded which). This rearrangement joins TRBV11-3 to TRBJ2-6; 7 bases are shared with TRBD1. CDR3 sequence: CASRQGQFFSGANVLTF. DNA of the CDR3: TGTGCCAGCAGGCAGGGACAGTTTTTCTCTGGGGCCAACGTCCTGACTTTC.